Below are 31 T cell receptor beta chains sequenced from a single sample in a study of cytotoxic CD8 clonotypes in ibrutinib-treated CLL (dated by TCRdb to the early 2020s). The library was made by the immunoSEQ multiplex PCR assay. TCRdb re-hosts the immuneACCESS table, in-frame sequences only. Its copies lack some clones; in the studies checked, an unresolved V gene accounts for under half of them, and the cause for the rest is not known. This sample has 110,000 to 150,000 clones in its table, and 70% to 80% of those were observed once. The ten largest clones take up approximately 5.1% of the sample. Reading the label with the study, this specimen's time point is: less than 30 months on ibrutinib. The sample here was PBMCs, taken after 24 months of ibrutinib treatment. These receptors were collected from a human donor with chronic lymphocytic leukemia.

This clone showed up just a few times. The rearrangement links TRBV5-1 to TRBJ1-1; 8 positions agree with TRBD1. CDR1 is SGHRS and CDR2 is YFSETQ in the germline V gene. The CDR3 extends over 14 amino acids. The V segment lost 6 bases and the J segment 7 bases; nucleotides outside the gene matches: 11. The CDR3 nucleotides are TGCGCCAGCACCTATCGGACAGGGACAGATGAAGCTTTCTTT. Translated, it gives CASTYRTGTDEAFF.

J is TRBJ1-5 and V is TRBV6-5; D may be TRBD1 (5 bases). Germline lookup yields CDR1 MNHEY and CDR2 SVGAGI. Trimming took 7 bases from V and 0 from J, leaving 10 bases between them. The CDR3 is 14 amino acids. The CDR3 loop reads CASKGRVSNQPQHF. The CDR3 DNA follows: TGTGCCAGCAAGGGGAGGGTTAGCAATCAGCCCCAGCATTTT.

The genes are TRBV19 and TRBJ1-6; unclear D gene. The CDR3 totals 15 residues. Trimming shortened V by 5 bases and J by 0 bases, and 8 bases separated the two germline ends. The germline gives CDR1 LNHDA, CDR2 SQIVND (reference sequence). The CDR3 DNA follows: TGTGCCAGTAGTGCCGATAACTCCTATAATTCACCCCTCCACTTT. Translated, it gives CASSADNSYNSPLHF.

The chain recombines TRBV6-5 with TRBJ1-2, with D tentatively TRBD1 (6 bases). This CDR3 region has 14 residues. With 0 bases removed from V and 8 bases from J, the gap between germline ends came to 13 bases. Per the germline V gene, CDR1 is MNHEY and CDR2 is SVGAGI. The CDR3 here is CASSYSTGAWGYTF. CDR3 nucleotide sequence: TGTGCCAGCAGTTACTCGACGGGGGCCTGGGGCTACACCTTC.

V is TRBV9 and J is TRBJ2-7; TRBD1 matches at 8 bases. J was trimmed by 5 bases and V by 0 bases; bases with no gene match: 7. Germline CDR1 and CDR2: SGDLS and YYNGEE. The CDR3 is made up of 15 amino acids. CDR3 nucleotides: TGTGCCAGCAGCGTAGGTGGGGACAGGTTGAACGAGCAGTACTTC. Protein product: CASSVGGDRLNEQYF.

The chain employs TRBV5-1 and TRBJ2-5, with D possibly TRBD2 on 6 matching bases. Trimming removed 5 bases at V and 5 bases at J, with 16 bases between. Germline assignment: CDR1 SGHRS and CDR2 YFSETQ. The CDR3 contains 14 residues. CDR3 nucleotide sequence: TGCGCCAGCAGAGAGGGACTCCCCGGGGAGACCCAGTACTTC. Translating gives CASREGLPGETQYF.

The gene calls are TRBV27 and TRBJ1-5, with D perhaps TRBD1 (5 bases). The germline CDR1 and CDR2 sequences are MNHEY and SMNVEV (reference sequence). The CDR3 has 16 residues. The V gene lost 3 bases and the J gene lost 0 bases, with 12 bases spanning the gap. The CDR3 DNA sequence: TGTGCCAGCAGTTTTGTAGAGACAGATAGCAATCAGCCCCAGCATTTT. As protein: CASSFVETDSNQPQHF.

This chain links TRBV28 with TRBJ1-2; 11 bases are a match to TRBD1. The CDR3 has 14 amino acids. The germline CDR1 and CDR2 sequences are MDHEN and SYDVKM. Unmatched junction bases numbered 6, after V lost 6 bases and J lost 6 bases. The CDR3 spells CASSPGQGVDGYTF. The CDR3 coding sequence is TGTGCCAGCAGCCCGGGACAGGGGGTGGATGGCTACACCTTC.

J is TRBJ2-3 and V is TRBV21-1; the DNA was not used to check the table's D call, TRBD2. TRBV21-1 is listed as a pseudogene. The CDR3 covers 15 residues. This CDR3 reads CASSPRAGETDTQYF. For the CDR3, the DNA is TGTGCCAGCAGCCCCCGAGCGGGCGAGACAGATACGCAGTATTTT.

Details on this clone: One end of the junction is discordant with germline, which a read error may explain. The CDR3 DNA is TGTGCCAGCGGCTCCCGGGCAGGGGCTGGCAACACCATATATTTT. Translation: CASGSRAGAGNTIYF. The rearrangement links TRBV6-5 to TRBJ1-3, with a possible D match to TRBD1 (6 bases). Per the germline V gene, CDR1 is MNHEY and CDR2 is SVGAGI. The CDR3 is 15 residues long.

This clone was recorded at least ten times. V gene TRBV19 combines with J gene TRBJ2-5; no clear D gene. This CDR3 is built from 13 residues. The V gene's germline CDR1 is LNHDA and CDR2 SQIVND (reference sequence). V lost 4 bases and J 7 bases, leaving 13 bases between the germline ends. Here the CDR3 reads CASSTRTLGTQYF. The CDR3 DNA reads as TGTGCCAGTAGTACCAGGACCCTCGGGACCCAGTACTTC.

The rearrangement uses TRBV5-1 and TRBJ1-1; unclear D gene. V shed 4 bases and J shed 2 bases, with 12 bases lying between them. Germline lookup yields CDR1 SGHRS and CDR2 YFSETQ. The CDR3 spans 14 residues. The DNA for the CDR3 is TGCGCCAGCAGCCCCCGGGCCCCCAACACTGAAGCTTTCTTT. Translating it yields CASSPRAPNTEAFF.

The count of this clone is one. The chain combines TRBV4-2 with TRBJ2-7; possibly TRBD1 or TRBD2 for D (6 bases each). The germline CDR1 and CDR2 sequences are LGHNA and YNFKEQ. The V gene lost 2 bases and the J gene lost 6 bases, with 17 bases spanning the gap. CDR3 length: 15 residues. The DNA for the CDR3 is TGTGCCAGCAGCCAAAGGGGGGCCTATCGTTTCGAGCAGTACTTC. It is translated as CASSQRGAYRFEQYF.

The chain joins TRBV7-9 to TRBJ2-3; perhaps TRBD2 as D (6 bases). The V gene lost 5 bases and the J gene lost 4 bases, with 10 bases spanning the gap. CDR3 length: 13 amino acids. Germline loops: CDR1 SEHNR, CDR2 FQNEAQ (reference sequence). CDR3 nucleotide sequence: TGTGCCAGCAGCACCACGGGGGCAGATACGCAGTATTTT. Amino acid sequence: CASSTTGADTQYF.

This chain connects TRBV7-8 to TRBJ1-2, with D perhaps matching TRBD1 (5 bases). This CDR3 contains 13 residues. The germline CDR1 and CDR2 sequences are SGHVS and FQNEAQ. Trimming cost V 1 base and J 6 bases, with 9 bases left between them. Here the CDR3 DNA reads TGTGCCAGCAGCTTAGTCCGGGGGGATGGCTACACCTTC. As protein: CASSLVRGDGYTF.

V and J are TRBV28 and TRBJ2-7, with D tentatively TRBD1 (6 bases). Germline CDR1 and CDR2: MDHEN and SYDVKM. V lost 7 bases, J lost 3 bases, and 10 bases lay in between. This CDR3 region has 12 residues. The CDR3 bases are TGTGCCAGCACCCAACAGGGCTACGAGCAGTACTTC. Translated: CASTQQGYEQYF. The full variable domain, completed using reference TRBV28 and TRBJ2-7, is DVKVTQSSRYLVKRTGEKVFLECVQDMDHENMFWYRQDPGLGLRLIYFSYDVKMKEKGDIPEGYSVSREKKERFSLILESASTNQTSMYLCASTQQGYEQYFGPGTRLTVT.

This clone has at least ten counts. The gene calls are TRBV14 and TRBJ2-7; TRBD2 agrees at 7 bases. This CDR3 is built from 13 residues. CDR1 is SGHDN, CDR2 FVKESK, per germline. Trimming removed 0 bases from V and 9 bases from J; junction bases left unmatched: 5. The chain's CDR3 is CASSQDWGGRQYF. The CDR3 DNA sequence: TGTGCCAGCAGCCAAGATTGGGGAGGGAGGCAGTACTTC.

This clone turned up a few times. This sequence joins TRBV29-1 and TRBJ1-2; D unclear. The germline gives CDR1 SQVTM, CDR2 ANQGSEA. This CDR3 comprises 10 residues. V dropped 6 bases and J dropped 7 bases, with 9 bases sitting between them. CDR3 region: CSVQDGGYTF. Written as DNA, the CDR3 is TGCAGCGTCCAGGATGGTGGCTACACCTTC.

The chain recombines TRBV20-1 with TRBJ1-2, with D possibly TRBD1 on 6 matching bases. Germline V gene data show CDR1 as DFQATT and CDR2 as SNEGSKA (reference sequence). The length of the CDR3 is 11 residues. Deletions cut 3 bases from V and 6 bases from J, with 8 bases between. CDR3 coding DNA: TGCAGTGCTAGGTACAGGGATGGCTACACCTTC. It specifies CSARYRDGYTF.

V usage is TRBV28 and J usage is TRBJ1-1, with D perhaps TRBD1 (5 bases). The V end was cut by 2 bases, the J end by 11 bases, with 9 bases between. CDR3 length: 11 residues. Looked up from germline, CDR1 is MDHEN and CDR2 is SYDVKM. The chain's CDR3 is CASSLIGAAFF. The CDR3 DNA reads TGTGCCAGCAGTTTAATAGGGGCGGCTTTCTTT.

V and J are TRBV29-1 and TRBJ1-1, with a possible D match to TRBD1 (5 bases). This CDR3 is built from 15 residues. Germline V gene lookup returns CDR1 SQVTM and CDR2 ANQGSEA. Trimming pared 0 bases from V and 10 bases from J, leaving 21 bases between. CDR3 nucleotides: TGCAGCGTTGAAGACCTCAGCGGGGGTAAGGGTGGAGCTTTCTTT. This translates into CSVEDLSGGKGGAFF.

The chain carries TRBV6-6 and TRBJ2-1; TRBD2 is a possible D gene (6 bases). V lost 5 bases to trimming and J lost 9 bases, with 17 bases between them. Germline CDR1 and CDR2: MNHNY and SVGAGI (reference sequence). The CDR3 is made up of 14 amino acids. The CDR3 loop reads CASSREREYSEQFF. In nucleotides, the CDR3 is TGTGCCAGCAGTCGGGAGAGGGAGTATAGTGAGCAGTTCTTC.

This clone showed up just a few times. The rearrangement joins TRBV28 to TRBJ2-6; the D gene is possibly TRBD2 (5 bases). Trimming took off 7 bases at V and 0 bases at J, with 13 bases between the two ends. The CDR3 contains 16 residues. The germline gives CDR1 MDHEN, CDR2 SYDVKM. CDR3 loop: CASTPGESSGANVLTF. The CDR3 DNA reads TGTGCCAGCACCCCTGGGGAGAGCTCTGGGGCCAACGTCCTGACTTTC. Full variable domain (outside the CDR3, taken from reference TRBV28 and TRBJ2-6): DVKVTQSSRYLVKRTGEKVFLECVQDMDHENMFWYRQDPGLGLRLIYFSYDVKMKEKGDIPEGYSVSREKKERFSLILESASTNQTSMYLCASTPGESSGANVLTFGAGSRLTVL.

This clone was observed at least ten times. Its ends do not fully match the called genes, so a read error is possible. V gene TRBV4-3 combines with J gene TRBJ1-2; D unclear. Germline CDR1 reads LGHNA; CDR2 reads YSLEER. This CDR3 has 12 residues. The CDR3 region has the DNA TGCGCCAGCAGCCAAGGGAAGGGCCGTATTCGCTTC. It yields the protein CASSQGKGRIRF.

The V call is TRBV19, the J call TRBJ2-7; 13 bases agree with TRBD2. The CDR3 extends over 15 amino acids. Germline V gene sequence: CDR1 LNHDA, CDR2 SQIVND (reference sequence). V gave up 4 bases and J gave up 6 bases; unmatched junction bases: 6. CDR3 nucleotide sequence: TGTGCCAGTAGTACCTCCGGGACTAGCGGGGCCGAGCAGTACTTC. Its protein is CASSTSGTSGAEQYF. Full variable domain (remainder filled in from reference TRBV19 and TRBJ2-7): DGGITQSPKYLFRKEGQNVTLSCEQNLNHDAMYWYRQDPGQGLRLIYYSQIVNDFQKGDIAEGYSVSREKKESFPLTVTSAQKNPTAFYLCASSTSGTSGAEQYFGPGTRLTVT.

The chain carries TRBV5-1 and TRBJ2-2; 9 positions match TRBD1. V lost 4 bases, J lost 5 bases, and 3 bases stayed unmatched. This CDR3 comprises 14 residues. Germline V lookup: CDR1 SGHRS, CDR2 YFSETQ. The CDR3 DNA follows: TGCGCCAGCAGCCCGACAGGGGGAACCGGGGAGCTGTTTTTT. As protein: CASSPTGGTGELFF.

J is TRBJ1-5 and V is TRBV28; D is possibly TRBD1 (6 bases). With 10 bases removed from V and 2 bases from J, the gap between germline ends came to 18 bases. In germline, CDR1 is MDHEN, CDR2 SYDVKM. There are 15 residues in the CDR3. CDR3: CATNSWGRGNQPQHF. CDR3 sequence (DNA): TGTGCCACCAACAGTTGGGGGCGAGGCAATCAGCCCCAGCATTTT.

The CDR3: CASVSHGVNTEAFF. In nucleotides, the CDR3 is TGTGCCAGCGTGTCACACGGGGTGAACACTGAAGCTTTCTTT. V and J are TRBV28 and TRBJ1-1; D is unclear. This CDR3 region has 14 residues. CDR1 and CDR2 from the germline V gene are MDHEN and SYDVKM. With 8 bases removed from V and 0 bases from J, the gap between germline ends came to 13 bases.

This clone has only one observation. This chain uses TRBV5-1 with TRBJ1-2; the match to TRBD1 covers 9 bases. CDR3 length: 15 amino acids. Trimming cost V 4 bases and J 3 bases; bases outside gene matches: 7. Germline loops: CDR1 SGHRS, CDR2 YFSETQ. The CDR3 loop is CASSPGTGTHYGYTF. CDR3 in DNA: TGCGCCAGCAGCCCCGGGACAGGGACCCACTATGGCTACACCTTC. The full variable domain, completed using reference TRBV5-1 and TRBJ1-2, is KAGVTQTPRYLIKTRGQQVTLSCSPISGHRSVSWYQQTPGQGLQFLFEYFSETQRNKGNFPGRFSGRQFSNSRSEMNVSTLELGDSALYLCASSPGTGTHYGYTFGSGTRLTVV.

The V call is TRBV28, the J call TRBJ2-7; 9 nucleotides line up with TRBD2. V shed 5 bases, J shed 5 bases, and the junction held 7 bases outside the gene matches. The CDR3 loop spans 14 amino acids. Germline V lookup: CDR1 MDHEN, CDR2 SYDVKM. The CDR3 reads CASSPHSGRNEQYF. For the CDR3, the DNA is TGTGCCAGCAGTCCCCATAGCGGGAGAAACGAGCAGTACTTC.

V and J are TRBV7-2 and TRBJ2-5; possible D gene TRBD2, 6 bases. Germline loops: CDR1 SGHTA, CDR2 FQGNSA. V lost 5 bases and J lost 0, with 13 bases in between. The CDR3 is 15 amino acids. CDR3 loop: CASSQRAGNQETQYF. CDR3 sequence (DNA): TGTGCCAGCAGCCAGCGGGCAGGCAACCAAGAGACCCAGTACTTC.